The source of this T cell receptor (beta chain) is a study of Graves' ophthalmopathy and Graves' hyperthyroidism. Moderate-to-severe activity, CAS ≥3, NOSPECS ≥4 and a duration under 3 months were seen in donors with ophthalmopathy. Other autoimmune diseases, uncontrolled infections, pregnancy or lactation ruled patients out of participation. Researchers took RNA transcripts and amplified TCR beta CDR3 regions from them. RT-PCR with HTBI primers came first, then second-round multiplex PCR. TCRdb re-called the multiplex PCR reads through MiXCR, storing one row per CDR3 protein. The data contain almost 750,000 distinct CDR3 sequences, 35% to 50% of them singletons. The CDR3 has 14 amino acids. V was clipped by 6 bases and J by 1 base; unmatched bases: 6. CDR1 DFQATT and CDR2 SNEGSKA come from the germline V gene (reference sequence).

The TCR sequence derives from an adult man with Graves' ophthalmopathy. The source material was peripheral blood. The genes are TRBV20-1 and TRBJ2-7; 10 bases line up with TRBD1. CDR3 sequence reads: CSAETGQGSYEQYF. As DNA, the CDR3 is TGCAGTGCCGAAACGGGACAGGGGTCCTACGAGCAGTACTTC.